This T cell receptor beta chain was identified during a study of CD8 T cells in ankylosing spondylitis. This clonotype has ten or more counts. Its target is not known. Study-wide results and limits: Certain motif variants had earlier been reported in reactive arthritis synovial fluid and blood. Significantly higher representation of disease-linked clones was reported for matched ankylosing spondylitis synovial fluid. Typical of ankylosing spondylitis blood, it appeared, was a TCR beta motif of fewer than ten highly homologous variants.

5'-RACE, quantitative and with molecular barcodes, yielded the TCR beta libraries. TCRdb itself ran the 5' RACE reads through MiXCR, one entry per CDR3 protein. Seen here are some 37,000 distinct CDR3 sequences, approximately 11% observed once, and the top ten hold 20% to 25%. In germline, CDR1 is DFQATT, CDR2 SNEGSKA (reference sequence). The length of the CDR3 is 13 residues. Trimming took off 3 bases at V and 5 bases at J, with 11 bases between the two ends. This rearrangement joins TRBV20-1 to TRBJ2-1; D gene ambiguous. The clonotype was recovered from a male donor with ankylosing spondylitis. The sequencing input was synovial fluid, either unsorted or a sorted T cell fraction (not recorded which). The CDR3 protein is CSASLIWNNEQFF. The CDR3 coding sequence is TGCAGTGCTAGTTTGATTTGGAACAATGAGCAGTTCTTC.